Detailed here is one T cell receptor beta chain. What it binds is unknown. The sample belongs to a study of blood T cells in healthy people across ages. Study observations and caveats: Relative to aged donors, long-lived donors carried more naive CD4+ cells and displayed higher diversity.

The germline CDR1 and CDR2 sequences are KGHSH and LQKENI. This CDR3 has 14 residues. The trim removed 8 bases at V and 4 bases at J, leaving 6 bases unmatched. Next came a second PCR, run for about 7 to 12 cycles, which used a sample-barcoded 5' primer along with a J-beta primer mix. Each CDR3 protein is one row after TCRdb ran MiXCR on the 5' RACE reads. This sample has some 750,000 distinct CDR3 sequences, with 20% to 25% found just once. Sequencing was done on a sample of blood. The TCR originated in a man between 65 and 85 years old in good health. The chain couples TRBV18 to TRBJ2-2, with 8 positions matching TRBD1. The CDR3 sequence is CASMRQGPTGELFF. CDR3 coding DNA: TGTGCCAGCATGAGACAGGGGCCCACCGGGGAGCTGTTTTTT. The variable domain in full, with the rest retrieved from reference TRBV18 and TRBJ2-2, is NAGVMQNPRHLVRRRGQEARLRCSPMKGHSHVYWYRQLPEEGLKFMVYLQKENIIDESGMPKERFSAEFPKEGPSILRIQQVVRGDSAAYFCASMRQGPTGELFFGEGSRLTVL.